This TCR beta chain was identified in a study of blood T cell repertoires in COVID-19. Study overall: Collection of acute and convalescent COVID-19 samples took place in the United States, Italy and Spain. T cells, B-cell-depleted T cells, or PBMCs provided the cDNA or gDNA that served as material.

Study processing details: Counts of nucleated cells, estimated from reference gene primer amplification, were obtained. Assay used: immunoSEQ multiplex PCR; TCRdb lists only in-frame clones, some missing. V and J calls and clone size follow that table, whereas D and trimming were derived from the DNA. The table records about 98,000 clones, 70% to 85% of them present only once. After removal of 5 bases from V and 11 bases from J, the junction contained 16 bases not matched to a gene. The CDR3 loop spans 15 amino acids. The germline gives CDR1 SGHRS, CDR2 YFSETQ. The chain combines TRBV5-1 with TRBJ1-5; the match to TRBD1 covers 7 bases. The sample consisted of peripheral blood. This clonotype was obtained from a man aged 70 or older with active or convalescent COVID-19. The CDR3 sequence is CASRQDPGSTGAQHF. CDR3 nucleotide sequence: TGCGCCAGCAGGCAAGACCCCGGCAGCACAGGGGCCCAGCATTTT. The complete variable domain, with remaining parts taken from reference TRBV5-1 and TRBJ1-5, reads KAGVTQTPRYLIKTRGQQVTLSCSPISGHRSVSWYQQTPGQGLQFLFEYFSETQRNKGNFPGRFSGRQFSNSRSEMNVSTLELGDSALYLCASRQDPGSTGAQHFGDGTRLSIL.